This T cell receptor beta chain stems from a study of blood T cell repertoires in COVID-19. Study context: Acute and convalescent COVID-19 samples came from the United States, Italy and Spain. PBMCs, B-cell-depleted T cells, or T cells provided the cDNA or gDNA that made up the material.

In the study's own analysis: For nucleated cells, counts were estimated from reference gene primer amplification. The data were produced by immunoSEQ multiplex PCR, yet TCRdb's version contains in-frame clones alone and is incomplete. The V and J calls and clone size are taken from that table; D and trimming were inferred from the DNA. The data hold about 77,000 clones, with more than 90% observed a single time. This CDR3 is built from 14 residues. V trimming: 6 bases; J trimming: 7 bases; junction bases outside the gene matches: 11. The V gene's germline CDR1 is MDHEN and CDR2 SYDVKM. The specimen was peripheral blood. The origin of this receptor is a woman of 80 years or more with active or convalescent COVID-19. The chain uses TRBV28 and TRBJ1-2, with 7 bases aligning to TRBD1. For the CDR3, the DNA is TGTGCCAGCAGCTTAACAGGGGTTAGGCGTGGCTACACCTTC. Translation: CASSLTGVRRGYTF.